These T cell receptor beta chains were read from a single sample in a study of blood T cell repertoires in COVID-19. The data were produced by immunoSEQ multiplex PCR, yet TCRdb's version contains in-frame clones alone and is incomplete. Of approximately 69,000 clones in the sample, 80% to 85% were seen once. The source material was peripheral blood. These receptor sequences come from a woman aged 55-69 years with acute or convalescent COVID-19. The CDR3 runs from the conserved cysteine through the conserved F or W. D genes are given only for firm matches. Part of the rows lack a size; the others show once, few, many or a class for expanded clones.

D	size	V	J	CDR3	DNA
TRBD1	few	TRBV28	TRBJ1-6	CASSLGTEETLHF	TGTGCCAGCAGTTTAGGGACAGAGGAAACCCTCCACTTT
.	.	TRBV2	TRBJ2-5	CASSKNRVYGETQYF	TGTGCCAGCAGTAAAAACAGGGTATACGGGGAGACCCAGTACTTC
.	.	TRBV3-1/TRBV3-2	TRBJ2-3	CASSQVQDNTDTQYF	TGTGCCAGCAGCCAAGTCCAGGACAACACAGATACGCAGTATTTT
TRBD2	.	TRBV6-1	TRBJ2-3	CASSKAGARADTQYF	TGTGCCAGCAGTAAAGCGGGAGCTCGAGCAGATACGCAGTATTTT
.	.	TRBV18	TRBJ1-2	CASSPPSIQGYGYTF	TGTGCCAGCTCACCACCTTCCATACAGGGCTATGGCTACACCTTC
.	.	TRBV6-1	TRBJ1-5	CASSEGNRANQPQHF	TGTGCCAGCAGTGAAGGGAACAGGGCCAATCAGCCCCAGCATTTT
TRBD1	.	TRBV7-8	TRBJ2-7	CASSSPGQGAYEQYF	TGTGCCAGCAGCTCGCCGGGACAGGGGGCCTACGAGCAGTACTTC
.	.	TRBV2	TRBJ1-6	CASSENIGGNSPLHF	TGTGCCAGCAGTGAAAACATCGGGGGGAATTCACCCCTCCACTTT
TRBD2	few	TRBV9	TRBJ2-2	CASSGSGFHTGELFF	TGTGCCAGCAGCGGTAGCGGGTTTCACACCGGGGAGCTGTTTTTT
.	.	TRBV18	TRBJ1-1	CASSQDSLAAGTEAFF	TGTGCCAGCTCACAAGACAGTTTGGCGGCGGGGACTGAAGCTTTCTTT
TRBD2	few	TRBV3-1/TRBV3-2	TRBJ2-1	CASRSTSVNEQFF	TGTGCCAGCAGGTCGACTAGCGTCAATGAGCAGTTCTTC
TRBD1	.	TRBV3-1/TRBV3-2	TRBJ2-7	CASSQTGQLRF	TGTGCCAGCAGCCAGACGGGACAGCTCCGCTTC
.	.	TRBV4-1	TRBJ1-6	CASSQDDLGNSPLHF	TGCGCCAGCAGCCAAGATGATCTAGGTAATTCACCCCTCCACTTT
TRBD1	.	TRBV18	TRBJ1-6	CASSGQVMNSPLHF	TGTGCCAGCTCAGGACAGGTGATGAATTCACCCCTCCACTTT
.	.	TRBV5-8	TRBJ2-7	CASSPGTQEVYEQYF	TGTGCCAGCAGCCCCGGGACTCAAGAGGTCTACGAGCAGTACTTC
TRBD2	few	TRBV3-1/TRBV3-2	TRBJ2-3	CASSQIRLAVKTSTDTQYF	TGTGCCAGCAGCCAAATACGACTAGCAGTAAAGACTAGCACAGATACGCAGTATTTT
.	.	TRBV30	TRBJ2-7	CAWTGWASYEQYF	TGTGCCTGGACTGGATGGGCTTCCTACGAGCAGTACTTC
.	few	TRBV19	TRBJ1-1	CASRATYRAYSVNTEAFF	TGTGCCAGTAGAGCGACCTACAGGGCTTACAGCGTGAACACTGAAGCTTTCTTT
TRBD1	.	TRBV29-1	TRBJ2-1	CSGNRGGNEQFF	TGCAGCGGTAACAGGGGCGGCAATGAGCAGTTCTTC
TRBD2	.	TRBV2	TRBJ2-3	CASTETLAGTDTQYF	TGTGCCAGCACCGAAACACTAGCGGGAACAGATACGCAGTATTTT
TRBD2	.	TRBV10-1	TRBJ2-5	CASSESAQRGTQYF	TGCGCCAGCAGTGAGTCGGCACAGCGGGGGACCCAGTACTTC
TRBD1	.	TRBV5-5	TRBJ2-7	CASSGRGQGAEQYF	TGTGCCAGCAGTGGGAGGGGACAGGGAGCCGAGCAGTACTTC
TRBD1	once	TRBV6-6	TRBJ1-4	CASSDRGGYEKLFF	TGTGCCAGCAGTGACAGGGGGGGATATGAAAAACTGTTTTTT
.	once	TRBV18	TRBJ2-7	CASSPGLQASSYEQYF	TGTGCCAGCTCACCGGGGCTACAGGCGAGCTCCTACGAGCAGTACTTC
.	.	TRBV10-1	TRBJ2-1	CASSEIGRNHNEQFF	TGCGCCAGCAGTGAGATCGGTAGAAACCACAATGAGCAGTTCTTC
.	.	TRBV7-2	TRBJ2-5	CASSLRRGETQYF	TGTGCCAGCAGCCTAAGAAGAGGAGAGACCCAGTACTTC
TRBD2	.	TRBV4-2	TRBJ2-7	CASSQSLSGDGLYEQYF	TGTGCCAGCAGCCAATCCCTTAGCGGGGATGGTCTGTACGAGCAGTACTTC
.	.	TRBV5-1	TRBJ1-1	CASSPQGSDTEAFF	TGCGCCAGCAGCCCACAGGGATCGGACACTGAAGCTTTCTTT
TRBD1	.	TRBV5-8	TRBJ2-1	CASSFGTGWNEQFF	TGTGCCAGCAGCTTCGGGACAGGGTGGAATGAGCAGTTCTTC
.	once	TRBV11-2	TRBJ2-7	CASSLGVAYEQYF	TGTGCCAGCAGCTTAGGGGTAGCGTACGAGCAGTACTTC
TRBD1	.	TRBV19	TRBJ1-5	CASTYGTGGGQPQHF	TGTGCCAGTACGTATGGAACAGGGGGTGGTCAGCCCCAGCATTTT
.	once	TRBV5-8	TRBJ1-1	CASSLRGGGTEAFF	TGTGCCAGCAGCTTGAGGGGCGGGGGTACTGAAGCTTTCTTT
TRBD1	few	TRBV18	TRBJ1-1	CASSRLPGGTNTEAFF	TGTGCCAGCTCACGCTTGCCAGGGGGGACGAACACTGAAGCTTTCTTT
.	.	TRBV5-1	TRBJ2-7	CASSRGTGRYEQYF	TGCGCCAGCAGCCGGGGGACTGGAAGGTACGAGCAGTACTTC
.	.	TRBV12-5	TRBJ2-5	CASAIDRQTQYF	TGTGCTAGTGCGATCGACAGACAGACCCAGTACTTC
.	.	TRBV3-1/TRBV3-2	TRBJ2-4	CASSQTQGTKNIQYF	TGTGCCAGCAGCCAGACTCAGGGTACCAAAAACATTCAGTACTTC